This T cell receptor (beta chain) was identified during a study of shared clonotypes between healthy human individuals. Whole-study results and caveats: Sampling included only blood; tissue repertoires likely differ. Among donors, clonotype sharing was expected to be affected by sequencing depth.

About this clone itself: The antigen remains unidentified.

Unsorted PBMC DNA went through sequencing on ten immunoSEQ deep assay plates. Assay: immunoSEQ multiplex PCR; the TCRdb copy retains only in-frame clones and omits some. In the table there are roughly 490,000 clones, 70% to 80% of which are singletons. The sequence was obtained from a middle-aged woman in good health. Some clones in this sample may be carry-over from other donors' samples. Sequencing was performed on PBMCs.

CDR3 region: CASSSQGHSPLHF. The CDR3 DNA follows: TGTGCCAGCAGCTCCCAGGGTCACTCACCCCTCCACTTT. V is TRBV7-6 and J is TRBJ1-6, with a weak D call TRBD1 (5 bases). Per germline, CDR1 SGHVS and CDR2 FNYEAQ. Deletions cut 4 bases from V and 10 bases from J, with 11 bases between. The CDR3 has 13 residues.